This section outlines one TCR beta chain sequence together with its context. This entry belongs to a study of T cells expressing NK-cell markers. About the study: Just one sequenced donor of eight was HCMV-seronegative, while seven were seropositive.

CDR1 SQVTM and CDR2 ANQGSEA come from the germline V gene. The length of the CDR3 is 15 residues. TCRdb reworked the 5' RACE reads into one entry per CDR3 protein, no DNA. The sample data list roughly 170,000 distinct CDR3 sequences. The gene calls are TRBV29-1 and TRBJ2-2; TCRdb's D gene call, TRBD1, goes unchecked for lack of DNA. Sequenced sample: blood T cells: a sorted CD56 or NKG2C T cell subset, CD4+ or CD8+ T cells, or bulk PBMC T cells (not recorded which). This clonotype was obtained from a woman between 18 and 70 years old in good health. CDR3: CSAGSGTANTGELFF.